The 32 T cell receptor beta chains below all came from one sample that was sequenced in a study of kidney transplant recipient with SARS-CoV-2 infection. From the reads, TCRdb called clonotypes with MiXCR, one entry per CDR3 protein. The table has approximately 240,000 distinct CDR3 sequences, around 30% seen once. Sequenced here: a blood sample, sampled at baseline and between days 110 and 120 from a kidney transplant recipient. The receptors were gathered from a young adult male patient who had COVID-19 and was a kidney transplant recipient. The graft donor may have contributed some T cells.

This clonotype was detected many times. This chain connects TRBV6-6 to TRBJ1-1; 9 nucleotides agree with TRBD1. This CDR3 has 13 amino acids. Germline CDR1 MNHNY, CDR2 SVGAGI (reference sequence). V lost 8 bases to trimming and J lost 5 bases; unmatched junction nucleotides: 6. CDR3 loop: CASGLTGGTEAFF. The CDR3 DNA is TGTGCCAGCGGCCTGACAGGGGGTACTGAAGCTTTCTTT.

Regarding this clonotype: This may come from a read error, since a much larger clone is one base off. This rearrangement joins TRBV7-7 to TRBJ1-2; D is unresolved. Looked up from germline, CDR1 is SSHAT and CDR2 is FNYEAQ (reference sequence). The CDR3 contains 17 residues. V dropped 5 bases and J dropped 7 bases, with 26 bases sitting between them. The CDR3 sequence is CASSHGDKCRKTCGYTF. The CDR3 DNA sequence: TGTGCCAGCAGCCATGGAGATAAGTGCCGAAAGACCTGTGGCTACACCTTC.

This clonotype came up a few times. The CDR3 region has the DNA TGTGCCAGCAGTGAAGAGGCAGACACAGATACGCAGTATTTT. Translated: CASSEEADTDTQYF. The genes are TRBV2 and TRBJ2-3; D is ambiguous. CDR1 is SNHLY and CDR2 is FYNNEI in the germline V gene. V was trimmed by 1 base and J by 2 bases, leaving 7 bases between them. The CDR3 is 14 amino acids.

For this clonotype: A much bigger clone sits one base away, suggesting this may be a read error. It is unclear where the CDR3 begins or ends on the DNA, so no DNA is shown, and the CDR3 is as TCRdb lists it. The CDR3 reads CISVPEGEIEVGKTYGYTF. The chain has TRBV7-5 and TRBJ1-2. TRBV7-5 is flagged as a pseudogene. The CDR3 contains 19 residues when both ends are counted.

The genes are TRBV7-6 and TRBJ1-2, with D uncertain. This CDR3 is 17 amino acids long. V was pared by 5 bases and J by 7 bases, with 26 bases between. CDR1 and CDR2 (germline): SGHVS, FNYEAQ. The DNA for the CDR3 is TGTGCCAGCAGCAGTGGCGGTGAATCTCGAAAGACCTGTGGCTACACCTTC. This codes for CASSSGGESRKTCGYTF.

The chain links TRBV12-2 to TRBJ1-2. TRBV12-2 is given as a pseudogene. The CDR3 is 17 residues long. The CDR3 DNA sequence: TGTGCAAGTCGCGTCCTCCAGACTCCACGAAAGACCTATGGCTACACCTTC. Amino acid sequence: CASRVLQTPRKTYGYTF.

This clonotype was picked up many times. The chain joins TRBV3-1 to TRBJ2-5, with D unresolved. Per germline, CDR1 LGHDT and CDR2 YNNKEL (reference sequence). There are 17 residues in the CDR3. V dropped 5 bases and J dropped 5 bases, with 24 bases sitting between them. The CDR3 nucleotides are TGTGCCAGCAGCAAGGAGCGTCCCATTTCTTTCTCTGAGACCCAGTACTTC. Its protein product is CASSKERPISFSETQYF.

This clonotype was counted at least ten times. The chain is built from TRBV7-6 and TRBJ1-2; D is ambiguous. V was clipped by 5 bases and J by 4 bases, with 23 bases between them. CDR1 is SGHVS, CDR2 FNYEAQ, per germline. The CDR3 has 17 amino acids. The chain's CDR3 is CASSVFSESRKTYGYTF. For the CDR3, the DNA is TGTGCCAGCAGCGTGTTTAGTGAATCTCGAAAGACCTATGGCTACACCTTC.

At least ten counts were recorded for this clonotype. The genes are TRBV25-1 and TRBJ1-4; D not certain. The CDR3 has 17 residues. Trimming shortened V by 0 bases and J by 2 bases, and 13 bases separated the two germline ends. Germline lookup yields CDR1 MGHDK and CDR2 SYGVNS. The CDR3 protein is CASSEYRRGPTNEKLFF. Written as DNA, the CDR3 is TGTGCCAGCAGTGAATATAGGCGAGGCCCGACTAATGAAAAACTGTTTTTT.

There are many counts of this clonotype. The chain carries TRBV11-2 and TRBJ1-4; weak D call: TRBD1 (5 bases). Trimming removed 1 base at V and 8 bases at J, with 14 bases between. This CDR3 has 15 residues. CDR1 SGHAT and CDR2 FQNNGV come from the germline V gene. Here the CDR3 DNA reads TGTGCCAGCAGCTTAGGGGCAGGGCCGGGCGAAAAACTGTTTTTT. Amino acids: CASSLGAGPGEKLFF.

This clonotype was seen many times. The CDR3 nucleotides read TGCGCCAGCAGTTGGCTAGCCACTTCTAGAAAGACCTATGGCTACACCTTC. This translates into CASSWLATSRKTYGYTF. The chain is built from TRBV10-2 and TRBJ1-2; D is undetermined. The germline CDR1 and CDR2 sequences are WSHSY and SAAADI. The CDR3 is 17 residues long. With 5 bases removed from V and 4 bases from J, the gap between germline ends came to 23 bases.

This clonotype showed up many times. The V and J genes are TRBV2 and TRBJ1-3; D is undetermined. Trimming left V 6 bases short and J 1 base short, with 4 bases between. Germline V gene lookup returns CDR1 SNHLY and CDR2 FYNNEI. The length of the CDR3 is 12 residues. CDR3 nucleotides: TGTGCCAGCAGGTCGTCTGGAAACACCATATATTTT. Translating gives CASRSSGNTIYF.

With respect to this clonotype: A clone one base away is much larger, so this may be a read error. J is TRBJ1-5 and V is TRBV2; D unclear. V lost 11 bases to trimming and J lost 1 base, with 15 bases between them. The germline CDR1 and CDR2 sequences are SNHLY and FYNNEI. The length of the CDR3 is 14 residues. The CDR3 loop reads CAGKELGSNQPQHF. The CDR3 nucleotides read TGTGCCGGCAAGGAATTGGGGAGCAATCAGCCCCAGCATTTT.

This clonotype was counted at least ten times. The genes are TRBV18 and TRBJ2-5; D gene ambiguous. V was shortened by 2 bases and J by 3 bases, with 13 bases between the two germline ends. Germline CDR1 KGHSH, CDR2 LQKENI. The CDR3 is 15 residues long. CDR3 in amino acids: CASSPSWGWKETQYF. The CDR3 nucleotides read TGTGCCAGCTCACCAAGTTGGGGTTGGAAAGAGACCCAGTACTTC.

This clonotype was detected ten times or more. The V and J genes are TRBV3-1 and TRBJ2-5, with D uncertain. The germline CDR1 and CDR2 sequences are LGHDT and YNNKEL (reference sequence). CDR3 size: 17 residues. V was clipped by 5 bases and J by 5 bases, with 24 bases between them. CDR3 nucleotide sequence: TGTGCCAGCAGCGCTGAATTTCCCATTTCTTTCTCTGAGACCCAGTACTTC. Translating it yields CASSAEFPISFSETQYF.

The chain uses TRBV7-9 and TRBJ1-2; D gene unclear. Germline-derived CDR1 and CDR2 are SEHNR and FQNEAQ (reference sequence). CDR3 length: 13 amino acids. V dropped 6 bases and J dropped 9 bases, with 17 bases sitting between them. CDR3 DNA sequence: TGTGCCAGCAGTCAGGACGGGTCTTACCGCTACACCTTC. Amino acid sequence: CASSQDGSYRYTF.

Turning to this clonotype: A much larger clone differs from this one at a single base, so this may be a read error. The chain uses TRBV6-8 and TRBJ1-2; D unresolved. The CDR3 length is 17 residues. Germline CDR1 and CDR2: MNHGY and SAAAGT. The CDR3 reads CVSSNFERSRKTYGYTF. CDR3 sequence (DNA): TGTGTCAGCAGTAATTTTGAACGCTCTAGAAAGACCTATGGCTACACCTTC.

This clonotype showed up just a few times. The chain combines TRBV20-1 with TRBJ2-5, with 9 bases fitting TRBD2. There are 15 residues in the CDR3. The junction had 8 bases not matched to a gene; V was cut back by 1 base and J by 5 bases. From germline, CDR1 is DFQATT and CDR2 SNEGSKA (reference sequence). The CDR3 DNA reads TGCAGTGCTAGAGGCGGGAGGGCCGAAGGCGAGACCCAGTACTTC. Translation gives CSARGGRAEGETQYF.

This clonotype was seen ten or more times. The chain couples TRBV20-1 to TRBJ2-1; D uncertain. Germline V gene data show CDR1 as DFQATT and CDR2 as SNEGSKA (reference sequence). Trimming pared 0 bases from V and 2 bases from J, leaving 11 bases between. This CDR3 contains 15 residues. The CDR3 spells CSARDPQSTYNEQFF. The CDR3 coding sequence is TGCAGTGCTAGAGATCCTCAGTCCACCTACAATGAGCAGTTCTTC.

This clonotype was recorded many times. The chain carries TRBV3-1 and TRBJ1-1, with no clear D. The CDR3 consists of 17 residues. Germline-derived CDR1 and CDR2 are LGHDT and YNNKEL (reference sequence). V was cut by 5 bases and J by 4 bases, with 23 bases left in between. The DNA of the CDR3 is TGTGCCAGCAGCACGAGTCATCCCATTTCAATTCGCACTGAAGCTTTCTTT. Its protein is CASSTSHPISIRTEAFF.

About this clonotype itself: With a much larger clone just one base away, this may be a read error. V usage is TRBV12-3 or TRBV12-4 and J usage is TRBJ2-1; D remains ambiguous. The CDR3 totals 11 residues. This CDR3 is CASGLGPKQFF. Here the CDR3 DNA reads TGTGCCAGCGGTTTAGGCCCGAAGCAGTTCTTC.

With regard to this clonotype: Possible read error: a much larger clone is one base away. Since no conserved phenylalanine or tryptophan closes the CDR3, a read error is the likely cause. V gene TRBV24-1 combines with J gene TRBJ1-5; D remains ambiguous. Germline assignment: CDR1 KGHDR and CDR2 SFDVKD. The CDR3 loop spans 12 amino acids. Trimming cost V 0 bases and J 6 bases, with 2 bases left between them. This CDR3 reads CATSDLGQPQHS. The CDR3 coding sequence is TGTGCCACCAGTGATTTGGGTCAGCCCCAGCATTCT.

This clonotype showed up just a few times. V usage is TRBV10-1 and J usage is TRBJ1-2; D is unresolved. Trimming cost V 5 bases and J 4 bases, with 23 bases left between them. This CDR3 comprises 17 residues. Germline V CDR1 and CDR2: WNHNN, SYGVQD (reference sequence). This CDR3 is CASSFASISRKTYGYTF. The CDR3 DNA sequence: TGCGCCAGCAGTTTCGCCTCAATATCGCGAAAGACCTATGGCTACACCTTC.

This clonotype has a count of ten or more. The chain uses TRBV11-3 and TRBJ2-1; 9 nucleotides agree with TRBD2. V lost 5 bases to trimming and J lost 8 bases; unmatched junction nucleotides: 4. The length of the CDR3 is 13 residues. Germline values: CDR1 SGHNT, CDR2 YENEEA. The CDR3 protein is CASSPRTSDEQFF. The DNA for the CDR3 is TGTGCCAGCAGCCCCAGGACTAGCGATGAGCAGTTCTTC.

The rearrangement uses TRBV11-3 and TRBJ2-7, with 8 nucleotides matching TRBD1. CDR3 length equals 15 residues. With V trimmed by 5 bases and J by 2 bases, 8 bases remained unmatched. Per the germline V gene, CDR1 is SGHNT and CDR2 is YENEEA. DNA for the CDR3: TGTGCCAGCAGCGCCGGGACAGGCGACCCCTACGAGCAGTACTTC. Translating gives CASSAGTGDPYEQYF.

About this clonotype itself: This may come from a read error, since a much larger clone is one base off. This chain connects TRBV19 to TRBJ2-2; TRBD2 is a possible D gene (5 bases). CDR1 LNHDA and CDR2 SQIVND come from the germline V gene (reference sequence). The CDR3 has 15 amino acids. CDR3 region: CASSIELPNTGELLF. As DNA, the CDR3 is TGTGCCAGTAGTATTGAGCTTCCGAACACCGGGGAGCTGCTTTTT.

This clonotype was detected ten times or more. The chain combines TRBV27 with TRBJ2-3; tentatively, D is TRBD1 (5 bases). V was pared by 8 bases and J by 3 bases, with 15 bases between. The germline CDR1 and CDR2 sequences are MNHEY and SMNVEV (reference sequence). CDR3 length: 14 residues. CDR3 bases: TGTGCCAGCGGCCCCATTGACAGAACAGATACGCAGTATTTT. Its protein product is CASGPIDRTDTQYF.

The table lists this clonotype with many counts. The genes are TRBV4-1 and TRBJ1-2, with a weak D call TRBD1 (5 bases). Deletions cut 0 bases from V and 1 base from J, with 9 bases between. CDR3 length: 15 amino acids. CDR1 and CDR2 (germline): MGHRA, YSYEKL. CDR3 DNA: TGCGCCAGCAGCCAAGACCCAGACAGTAACTATGGCTACACCTTC. Translating gives CASSQDPDSNYGYTF.

This clonotype occurred many times. J is TRBJ2-2 and V is TRBV5-8; 7 bases align to TRBD2. Germline assignment: CDR1 SGHTS and CDR2 YDEGEE. Trimming removed 5 bases from V and 0 bases from J; junction bases left unmatched: 4. This CDR3 is 15 amino acids long. The DNA for the CDR3 is TGTGCCAGCAGGCCCGGACTAGCGAACACCGGGGAGCTGTTTTTT. It codes for CASRPGLANTGELFF. Looking up the rest from reference TRBV5-8 and TRBJ2-2 gives the full variable domain: EAGVTQSPTHLIKTRGQQATLRCSPISGHTSVYWYQQALGLGLQFLLWYDEGEERNRGNFPPRFSGRQFPNYSSELNVNALELEDSALYLCASRPGLANTGELFFGEGSRLTVL.

In the case of this clonotype: This may be a read error: a much more frequent sequence differs by one nucleotide. The rearrangement uses TRBV2 and TRBJ2-7; TRBD1 aligns across 9 bases. The V and J ends lost 4 bases and 1 base, in that order; junction bases with no gene match: 5. Germline-derived CDR1 and CDR2 are SNHLY and FYNNEI. CDR3 size: 15 residues. Here the CDR3 reads CASSVLDRGSYEQYF. The CDR3 DNA follows: TGTGCCAGCAGTGTCTTGGACAGGGGTTCCTACGAGCAGTACTTC. Drawing the rest from reference TRBV2 and TRBJ2-7, the complete variable domain is EPEVTQTPSHQVTQMGQEVILRCVPISNHLYFYWYRQILGQKVEFLVSFYNNEISEKSEIFDDQFSVERPDGSNFTLKIRSTKLEDSAMYFCASSVLDRGSYEQYFGPGTRLTVT.

This clonotype was counted many times. The J gene is TRBJ2-7, the V gene TRBV20-1; 10 bases match TRBD2. Germline CDR1 and CDR2: DFQATT and SNEGSKA (reference sequence). The CDR3 has 15 amino acids. With V trimmed by 3 bases and J by 5 bases, 10 bases remained unmatched. CDR3 sequence (DNA): TGCAGTGCTAGGACCTTAGCGGGAGGTCTTGACGAGCAGTACTTC. It yields the protein CSARTLAGGLDEQYF.

This clonotype was seen a few times. A much larger clone is a single base away; this may be a read error. CDR3 bases: TGTGCCGGCAGTACTGGGCGCTCTATGCGAAAGACCTATGGCTACACCTTC. The encoded protein is CAGSTGRSMRKTYGYTF. This chain connects TRBV6-1 to TRBJ1-2; D is unclear. Per the germline V gene, CDR1 is MNHNS and CDR2 is SASEGT. This CDR3 is 17 amino acids long.